A selection of T cell receptor beta chains follows, all from one sample in a study of cytomegalovirus exposure and HLA in healthy donors. Assay used: immunoSEQ multiplex PCR; TCRdb lists only in-frame clones, some missing. The table records around 210,000 clones, more than 75% of them present only once. The material sequenced was PBMCs. All receptors come from a woman in her 40s in good health and CMV-seronegative. Both conserved end residues are part of each CDR3. Each record gives: J gene, V gene, clone size, D gene, CDR3 protein, CDR3 DNA. A D gene is named only where the DNA matches it firmly. Size tells how often a clone was seen (once, few, many) or the class of an expanded clone, and some rows leave it out.

j_call: TRBJ2-7; v_call: TRBV28; clone_size: .; d_call: .; cdr3_aa: CASSLSVGRFDSWTF; cdr3_nt: TGTGCCAGCAGTTTATCCGTCGGGCGATTCGACAGTTGGACCTTC
j_call: TRBJ2-1; v_call: TRBV7-8; clone_size: .; d_call: .; cdr3_aa: CASSLALRGPYNEQFF; cdr3_nt: TGTGCCAGCAGCTTAGCATTGCGGGGCCCCTACAATGAGCAGTTCTTC
j_call: TRBJ1-3; v_call: TRBV29-1; clone_size: .; d_call: .; cdr3_aa: CSVAAQGSGNTIYF; cdr3_nt: TGCAGCGTTGCTGCACAGGGCTCTGGAAACACCATATATTTT
j_call: TRBJ1-1; v_call: TRBV6-4; clone_size: .; d_call: .; cdr3_aa: CASSEGAYPMNTEAFF; cdr3_nt: TGTGCCAGCAGTGAAGGGGCGTATCCTATGAACACTGAAGCTTTCTTT
j_call: TRBJ2-1; v_call: TRBV28; clone_size: .; d_call: .; cdr3_aa: CASSLYRNEQFF; cdr3_nt: TGTGCCAGCAGTTTATATCGCAATGAGCAGTTCTTC
j_call: TRBJ2-1; v_call: TRBV27; clone_size: once; d_call: TRBD2; cdr3_aa: CASSLATLAGGGDEQFF; cdr3_nt: TGTGCCAGCAGTTTAGCCACATTAGCGGGAGGGGGTGATGAGCAGTTCTTC
j_call: TRBJ1-3; v_call: TRBV30; clone_size: .; d_call: .; cdr3_aa: CAWRNMMEAIYF; cdr3_nt: TGTGCCTGGAGGAACATGATGGAGGCCATATATTTT
j_call: TRBJ2-7; v_call: TRBV15; clone_size: once; d_call: TRBD2; cdr3_aa: CATSSNLLAGGYEQYF; cdr3_nt: TGTGCCACCAGCAGTAATTTACTAGCGGGCGGCTACGAGCAGTACTTC
j_call: TRBJ2-7; v_call: TRBV30; clone_size: .; d_call: .; cdr3_aa: CAWTHPERQFAEQYF; cdr3_nt: TGTGCCTGGACCCACCCCGAGAGACAGTTTGCCGAGCAGTACTTC
j_call: TRBJ2-5; v_call: TRBV18; clone_size: .; d_call: .; cdr3_aa: CASSRKGDKETQYF; cdr3_nt: TGTGCCAGCTCACGTAAAGGAGATAAGGAGACCCAGTACTTC
j_call: TRBJ1-5; v_call: TRBV28; clone_size: .; d_call: .; cdr3_aa: CASSRQRYQPQHF; cdr3_nt: TGTGCCAGCAGTAGACAGCGCTATCAGCCCCAGCATTTT
j_call: TRBJ2-4; v_call: TRBV2; clone_size: .; d_call: TRBD1; cdr3_aa: CASSYPGQKNIQYF; cdr3_nt: TGTGCCAGCAGTTATCCGGGACAGAAAAACATTCAGTACTTC
j_call: TRBJ2-2; v_call: TRBV29-1; clone_size: .; d_call: .; cdr3_aa: CSVPDSHNTGELFF; cdr3_nt: TGCAGCGTCCCGGACAGCCATAACACCGGGGAGCTGTTTTTT
j_call: TRBJ2-1; v_call: TRBV19; clone_size: .; d_call: TRBD2; cdr3_aa: CASSFGIAGGPPPDEQFF; cdr3_nt: TGTGCCAGTAGTTTCGGAATAGCGGGAGGGCCTCCCCCCGATGAGCAGTTCTTC
j_call: TRBJ1-3; v_call: TRBV18; clone_size: .; d_call: .; cdr3_aa: CASSPDRGGRNTIYF; cdr3_nt: TGTGCCAGCTCACCAGACCGGGGAGGCAGAAACACCATATATTTT
j_call: TRBJ1-1; v_call: TRBV7-6; clone_size: .; d_call: TRBD1; cdr3_aa: CASSLGGQGVTEAFF; cdr3_nt: TGTGCCAGCAGCTTAGGGGGACAGGGTGTCACTGAAGCTTTCTTT
j_call: TRBJ2-7; v_call: TRBV5-1; clone_size: .; d_call: TRBD1; cdr3_aa: CASSSGQGDEQYF; cdr3_nt: TGCGCCAGCAGCTCGGGACAGGGCGACGAGCAGTACTTC
j_call: TRBJ2-4; v_call: TRBV2; clone_size: .; d_call: .; cdr3_aa: CASSEQRGIAKNIQYF; cdr3_nt: TGTGCCAGCAGTGAACAAAGGGGGATAGCCAAAAACATTCAGTACTTC
j_call: TRBJ2-7; v_call: TRBV11-2; clone_size: once; d_call: .; cdr3_aa: CASSLLWRPYEQYF; cdr3_nt: TGTGCCAGCAGCTTATTGTGGCGGCCCTACGAGCAGTACTTC